Below, 10 T cell receptor beta chains from the same sample are listed, as sequenced in a study of blood T cell repertoires in COVID-19 (dated by TCRdb to the early 2020s). Library construction relied on the immunoSEQ multiplex PCR assay. Sourced from immuneACCESS, this table was stored by TCRdb with only in-frame sequences that have V and J called. A share of the clones is absent; for the studies checked, an unresolved V gene accounts for under half, and the remainder has no known explanation. The sample table lists approximately 150,000 clones, about 79% of them with a count of one. Of the sample, about 10% is held by the ten largest clones. Material for sequencing was peripheral blood. Receptors originate from a man aged 55 to 70 with active or convalescent COVID-19.

V gene TRBV18 combines with J gene TRBJ2-7, with 8 positions matching TRBD1. Unmatched junction bases numbered 7, after V lost 4 bases and J lost 5 bases. CDR3 length: 14 residues. In germline, CDR1 is KGHSH, CDR2 LQKENI. CDR3 loop: CASSRQGALDEQYF. The CDR3 DNA sequence: TGTGCCAGCTCACGCCAGGGGGCTCTGGACGAGCAGTACTTC.

The CDR3 region has the DNA TGTGCCAGCAGCTTAGTGGCTAGCGGGATGAATGAGCAGTTCTTC. As protein: CASSLVASGMNEQFF. This sequence joins TRBV11-3 and TRBJ2-1, with TRBD2 identical over 9 bases. The CDR3 sequence is 15 residues long. The V segment lost 1 base and the J segment 7 bases; nucleotides outside the gene matches: 5. CDR1 and CDR2 from the germline V gene are SGHNT and YENEEA. Full variable domain (outside the CDR3, taken from reference TRBV11-3 and TRBJ2-1): EAGVVQSPRYKIIEKKQPVAFWCNPISGHNTLYWYLQNLGQGPELLIRYENEEAVDDSQLPKDRFSAERLKGVDSTLKIQPAELGDSAVYLCASSLVASGMNEQFFGPGTRLTVL.

V is TRBV12-3 or TRBV12-4 and J is TRBJ2-2, with no clear D. The V and J ends lost 7 bases and 2 bases respectively, with 2 bases between them. CDR3 size: 11 residues. CDR3 DNA sequence: TGTGCCAGCATAAACACCGGGGAGCTGTTTTTT. This codes for CASINTGELFF.

The rearrangement links TRBV29-1 to TRBJ1-1, with 7 nucleotides matching TRBD1. This CDR3 is 15 amino acids long. V gave up 7 bases and J gave up 0 bases; unmatched junction bases: 11. CDR1 SQVTM and CDR2 ANQGSEA come from the germline V gene. The CDR3 DNA reads as TGCAGCGCCCAGGGGGTCAGACAAATGAACACTGAAGCTTTCTTT. This sequence encodes CSAQGVRQMNTEAFF.

A single count supports this clone. V gene TRBV5-6 combines with J gene TRBJ2-7; TRBD2 agrees at 8 bases. Germline-derived CDR1 and CDR2 are SGHDT and YYEEEE. The CDR3 spans 14 residues. V lost 0 bases, J lost 7 bases, and 6 bases stayed unmatched. CDR3 DNA sequence: TGTGCCAGCAGCTTGGACGGGAGGGTGCCAGAGCAGTACGTC. It specifies CASSLDGRVPEQYV.

The genes are TRBV3-1 (or the pseudogene TRBV3-2) and TRBJ2-3, with D tentatively TRBD2 (6 bases). V was clipped by 4 bases and J by 1 base, with 9 bases between them. CDR1 is LGHDT and CDR2 is YNNKEL in the germline V gene (reference sequence). CDR3 length: 14 residues. In DNA, the CDR3 is TGTGCCAGCAGCCGCGGGGCGCGCACAGATACGCAGTATTTT. Its protein product is CASSRGARTDTQYF.

The chain joins TRBV6-5 to TRBJ2-1, with TRBD2 identical over 7 bases. The CDR3 covers 12 residues. Germline loops: CDR1 MNHEY, CDR2 SVGAGI. V gave up 11 bases and J gave up 2 bases; unmatched junction bases: 3. This CDR3 is CASSGTYNEQFF. The CDR3, as DNA: TGTGCCTCCAGCGGGACCTACAATGAGCAGTTCTTC.

The rearrangement joins TRBV27 to TRBJ2-4; the D gene is possibly TRBD2 (5 bases). V was clipped by 5 bases and J by 3 bases, with 11 bases between them. Germline V gives CDR1 MNHEY, CDR2 SMNVEV (reference sequence). The CDR3 consists of 14 residues. The CDR3 spells CASSVPRGKNIQYF. The CDR3 bases are TGTGCCAGCAGTGTCCCTCGGGGCAAAAACATTCAGTACTTC.

This clone was seen more than once but under ten times. The CDR3 region has the DNA TGTGCCAGCAGCCGCGACAGGGACTCCAAAAACATTCAGTACTTC. It is translated as CASSRDRDSKNIQYF. This chain links TRBV3-1 (or the pseudogene TRBV3-2) with TRBJ2-4; TRBD1 is a possible D gene (7 bases). Looked up from germline, CDR1 is LGHDT and CDR2 is YNNKEL (reference sequence). This CDR3 contains 15 residues. V was shortened by 4 bases and J by 2 bases, with 12 bases between the two germline ends.

The CDR3 here is CASRQGNDSPLHF. DNA of the CDR3: TGTGCCAGCCGACAGGGTAATGATTCACCCCTCCACTTT. The chain joins TRBV19 to TRBJ1-6, with 7 bases fitting TRBD1. Germline CDR1 LNHDA, CDR2 SQIVND (reference sequence). Unmatched junction bases numbered 7, after V lost 9 bases and J lost 8 bases. The CDR3 covers 13 residues.